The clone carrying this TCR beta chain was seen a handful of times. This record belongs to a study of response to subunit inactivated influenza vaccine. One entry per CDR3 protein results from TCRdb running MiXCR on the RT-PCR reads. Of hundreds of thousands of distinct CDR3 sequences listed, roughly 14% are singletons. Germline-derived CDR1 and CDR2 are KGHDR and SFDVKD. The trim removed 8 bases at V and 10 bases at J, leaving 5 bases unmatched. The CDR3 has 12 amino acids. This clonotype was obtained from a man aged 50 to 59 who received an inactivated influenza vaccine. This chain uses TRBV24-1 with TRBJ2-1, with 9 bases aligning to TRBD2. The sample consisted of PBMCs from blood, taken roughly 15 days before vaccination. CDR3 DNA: TGTGCCACCACTAGCGGGGTGGGGGAGCAGTTCTTC. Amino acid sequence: CATTSGVGEQFF.